The 15 T cell receptor beta chains in this list originate from one sample, sequenced in a study of T-cell reconstitution after alpha-beta-depleted transplantation in children. TCRbeta library preparation incorporated unique molecular identifiers. MiXCR, applied by TCRdb to the PCR reads, yields one record per CDR3 protein. This table has 400,000 to 500,000 distinct CDR3 sequences, 11% appearing once. The sequencing here drew on PBMCs from the stem cell graft donor, taken from the stem cell graft. These receptors all come from a human donor who donated a stem cell graft to a child with acute myeloid leukemia.

Only a few counts were recorded for this clonotype. The V call is TRBV12-3 or TRBV12-4, the J call TRBJ2-5; 9 bases are shared with TRBD1. V lost 5 bases, J lost 5 bases, and 15 bases stayed unmatched. This CDR3 has 17 amino acids. The CDR3, as DNA: TGTGCCAGCAGTACCCGCGGGACAGGGAGGACCCTGGAGACCCAGTACTTC. It encodes CASSTRGTGRTLETQYF.

This clonotype was seen many times. The gene calls are TRBV6-5 and TRBJ2-1, with TRBD2 matching over 7 bases. This CDR3 contains 17 residues. Germline V gene sequence: CDR1 MNHEY, CDR2 SVGAGI. V trimming: 5 bases; J trimming: 8 bases; junction bases outside the gene matches: 18. Here the CDR3 DNA reads TGTGCCAGCAGTCCCTCCAGCGGGGCAGTGGTTTGGGATGAGCAGTTCTTC. As protein: CASSPSSGAVVWDEQFF.

This clonotype was counted at least ten times. The gene calls are TRBV29-1 and TRBJ2-2; a weak D match, TRBD2 (5 bases). V lost 1 base and J 3 bases, leaving 6 bases between the germline ends. Germline V gives CDR1 SQVTM, CDR2 ANQGSEA. The CDR3 has 13 residues. In DNA, the CDR3 is TGCAGCGTTGAAGCGGGATACACCGGGGAGCTGTTTTTT. It specifies CSVEAGYTGELFF.

The table lists this clonotype with a few counts. The rearrangement joins TRBV11-2 to TRBJ1-4, with a weak D call TRBD1 (6 bases). The length of the CDR3 is 15 residues. Per the germline V gene, CDR1 is SGHAT and CDR2 is FQNNGV. V lost 0 bases to trimming and J lost 8 bases, with 13 bases between them. CDR3 bases: TGTGCCAGCAGCTTAGATGGGGGGGCAGGCGAAAAACTGTTTTTT. It yields the protein CASSLDGGAGEKLFF.

This clonotype was found a few times. The rearrangement joins TRBV7-2 to TRBJ2-2; the D gene is possibly TRBD1 (5 bases). CDR3 size: 15 residues. The germline V gene encodes CDR1 SGHTA and CDR2 FQGNSA. Between the trimmed V and J ends, which lost 3 bases and 4 bases, there was a span of 12 bases. In nucleotides, the CDR3 is TGTGCCAGCAGCTTGCAGGGTGGCGGCACCGGGGAGCTGTTTTTT. It is translated as CASSLQGGGTGELFF. The full variable domain, with the rest looked up from reference TRBV7-2 and TRBJ2-2, is GAGVSQSPSNKVTEKGKDVELRCDPISGHTALYWYRQSLGQGLEFLIYFQGNSAPDKSGLPSDRFSAERTGGSVSTLTIQRTQQEDSAVYLCASSLQGGGTGELFFGEGSRLTVL.

This clonotype turned up a few times. The chain recombines TRBV29-1 with TRBJ2-1; the D is unclear. V was trimmed by 3 bases and J by 4 bases, leaving 7 bases between them. The CDR3 spans 12 residues. Looked up from germline, CDR1 is SQVTM and CDR2 is ANQGSEA. CDR3: CSVEVGYNEQFF. The CDR3 DNA reads TGCAGCGTTGAGGTTGGTTACAATGAGCAGTTCTTC.

The rearrangement uses TRBV20-1 and TRBJ2-1; D not certain. The V end was cut by 6 bases, the J end by 5 bases, with 11 bases between. CDR1 and CDR2 from the germline V gene are DFQATT and SNEGSKA (reference sequence). The CDR3 is 12 residues long. This chain's CDR3 is CSAGAVNNEQFF. CDR3 DNA sequence: TGCAGTGCCGGCGCGGTGAACAATGAGCAGTTCTTC.

This clonotype was counted only a few times. V and J are TRBV18 and TRBJ2-4; 8 bases are a match to TRBD1. The CDR3 totals 14 residues. Germline V gene sequence: CDR1 KGHSH, CDR2 LQKENI. The V and J ends lost 2 bases and 8 bases, in that order; junction bases with no gene match: 5. The CDR3, as DNA: TGTGCCAGCTCACCAGGACAGGGTGGGGACATTCAGTACTTC. Translating it yields CASSPGQGGDIQYF. Full variable domain (remainder filled in from reference TRBV18 and TRBJ2-4): NAGVMQNPRHLVRRRGQEARLRCSPMKGHSHVYWYRQLPEEGLKFMVYLQKENIIDESGMPKERFSAEFPKEGPSILRIQQVVRGDSAAYFCASSPGQGGDIQYFGAGTRLSVL.

The V gene is TRBV20-1, the J gene TRBJ2-5; possible D gene TRBD2, 6 bases. Trimming removed 3 bases from V and 5 bases from J, with 19 bases in between. Germline loops: CDR1 DFQATT, CDR2 SNEGSKA (reference sequence). This CDR3 has 15 residues. CDR3 in amino acids: CSASSSQGGGETQYF. The CDR3, as DNA: TGCAGTGCTAGCTCGTCCCAGGGAGGAGGGGAGACCCAGTACTTC.

On this clonotype: A read error may explain this, as a much larger clone is one base away. The rearrangement uses TRBV12-3 or TRBV12-4 and TRBJ1-6; D remains unclear. V dropped 3 bases and J dropped 9 bases, with 21 bases sitting between them. The CDR3 sequence is 17 residues long. CDR3 region: CASSLHQDPRIGSPLHF. The CDR3 coding sequence is TGTGCCAGCAGTTTGCATCAGGACCCAAGGATCGGTTCACCCCTCCACTTT.

V gene TRBV25-1 combines with J gene TRBJ2-1; TRBD2 aligns across 13 bases. The CDR3 is 16 amino acids. Germline V gene lookup returns CDR1 MGHDK and CDR2 SYGVNS. The J segment lost 4 bases and the V segment lost 8 bases, leaving 8 bases of the junction unmatched. The CDR3 DNA follows: TGTGCCAGCTCTGGACTAGCGGGAGTGCCGTACAATGAGCAGTTCTTC. Amino acids: CASSGLAGVPYNEQFF. Filled out from reference TRBV25-1 and TRBJ2-1, the complete variable domain reads EADIYQTPRYLVIGTGKKITLECSQTMGHDKMYWYQQDPGMELHLIHYSYGVNSTEKGDLSSESTVSRIRTEHFPLTLESARPSHTSQYLCASSGLAGVPYNEQFFGPGTRLTVL.

This clonotype was observed at least ten times. J is TRBJ2-4 and V is TRBV7-2, with 7 bases matching TRBD2. V shed 6 bases and J 2 bases; nucleotides not matched to a gene: 10. CDR3 length: 16 residues. The germline V gene encodes CDR1 SGHTA and CDR2 FQGNSA. CDR3 sequence reads: CASSPRWGGTKNIQYF. The CDR3 DNA sequence: TGTGCCAGCAGTCCCAGGTGGGGGGGAACCAAAAACATTCAGTACTTC.

This clonotype was seen ten or more times. J is TRBJ2-7 and V is TRBV3-1; 10 bases are shared with TRBD2. CDR1 is LGHDT and CDR2 is YNNKEL in the germline V gene (reference sequence). This CDR3 has 15 residues. V dropped 1 base and J dropped 2; count of bases not matched to a gene: 2. Here the CDR3 DNA reads TGTGCCAGCAGCCAAGGGACTAGCGGACCCTACGAGCAGTACTTC. Translation: CASSQGTSGPYEQYF.

The rearrangement uses TRBV2 and TRBJ2-2, with TRBD1 as a possible D gene (5 bases). Germline V gives CDR1 SNHLY, CDR2 FYNNEI. This CDR3 contains 18 residues. Trimming took off 0 bases at V and 7 bases at J, with 21 bases between the two ends. The CDR3 loop reads CASSEAGIAGSVNGELFF. The CDR3 DNA follows: TGTGCCAGCAGTGAAGCGGGGATCGCAGGGTCAGTTAACGGGGAGCTGTTTTTT.

This clonotype showed up many times. The V and J genes are TRBV3-1 and TRBJ2-7, with 7 bases fitting TRBD2. The junction had 7 bases not matched to a gene; V was cut back by 7 bases and J by 4 bases. This CDR3 is built from 13 residues. The germline V gene has CDR1 LGHDT and CDR2 YNNKEL (reference sequence). CDR3 amino acids: CASTPGGPYEQYF. The DNA for the CDR3 is TGTGCCAGCACCCCGGGGGGACCATACGAGCAGTACTTC.